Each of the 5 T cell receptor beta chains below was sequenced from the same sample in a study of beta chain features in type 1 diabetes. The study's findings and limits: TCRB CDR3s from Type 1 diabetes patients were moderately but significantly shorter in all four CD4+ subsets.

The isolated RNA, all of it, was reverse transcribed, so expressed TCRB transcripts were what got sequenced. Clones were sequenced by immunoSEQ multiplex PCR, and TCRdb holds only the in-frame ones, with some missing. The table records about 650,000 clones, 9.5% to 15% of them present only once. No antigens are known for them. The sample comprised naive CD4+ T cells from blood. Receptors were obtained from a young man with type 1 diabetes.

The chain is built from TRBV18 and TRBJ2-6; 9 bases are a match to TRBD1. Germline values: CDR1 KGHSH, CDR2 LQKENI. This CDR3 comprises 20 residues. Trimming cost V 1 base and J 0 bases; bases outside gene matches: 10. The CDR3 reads CASSPLYKGQGISGANVLTF. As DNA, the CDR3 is TGTGCCAGCTCACCACTCTACAAGGGACAGGGTATCTCTGGGGCCAACGTCCTGACTTTC.

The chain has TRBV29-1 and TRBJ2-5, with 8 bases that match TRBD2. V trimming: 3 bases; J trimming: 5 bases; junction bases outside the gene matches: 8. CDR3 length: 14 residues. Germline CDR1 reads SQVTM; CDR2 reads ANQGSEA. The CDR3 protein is CSVDPAGGSETQYF. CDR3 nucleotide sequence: TGCAGCGTTGATCCGGCGGGGGGATCCGAGACCCAGTACTTC.

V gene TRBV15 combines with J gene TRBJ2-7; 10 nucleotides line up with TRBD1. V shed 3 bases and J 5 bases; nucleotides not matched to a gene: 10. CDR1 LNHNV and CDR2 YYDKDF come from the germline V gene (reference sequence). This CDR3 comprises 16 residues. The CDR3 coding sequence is TGTGCCACCAGCAGCATAACCGGGACAGGGGTCCACGAGCAGTACTTC. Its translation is CATSSITGTGVHEQYF.

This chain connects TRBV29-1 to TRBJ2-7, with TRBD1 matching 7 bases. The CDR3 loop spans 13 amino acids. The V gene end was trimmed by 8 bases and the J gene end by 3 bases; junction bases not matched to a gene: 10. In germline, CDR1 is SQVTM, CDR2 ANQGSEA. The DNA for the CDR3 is TGCAGCTTCCGGGACAGAGGGTACTACGAGCAGTACTTC. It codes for CSFRDRGYYEQYF.

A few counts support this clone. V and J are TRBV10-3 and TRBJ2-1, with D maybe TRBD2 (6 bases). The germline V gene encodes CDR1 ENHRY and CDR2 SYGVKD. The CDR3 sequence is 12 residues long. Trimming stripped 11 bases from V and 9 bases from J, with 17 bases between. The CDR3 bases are TGTGCCTCATCGACTAGTCCCGGTGAGCAGTTCTTC. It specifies CASSTSPGEQFF.